The next 27 T cell receptor beta chains were all read from a single sample in a study of technical replicates of blood from several donors (TCRdb year 2017). Libraries were made using the immunoSEQ multiplex PCR assay. Sourced from immuneACCESS, this table was stored by TCRdb with only in-frame sequences that have V and J called. A share of the clones is absent; for the studies checked, an unresolved V gene accounts for under half, and the remainder has no known explanation. The sample yields tens of thousands of clones; around nine tenths were counted once. 5.2% of the sample is held by the ten biggest clonotypes. Material for sequencing was PBMCs. The receptors derive from a human donor in good health. Some clones in this sample may be carry-over from other donors' samples.

The CDR3 region has the DNA TGCGCCAGCAGCTTTGCTGGAGAGGAGACCCAGTACTTC. Encoded protein: CASSFAGEETQYF. This rearrangement joins TRBV5-1 to TRBJ2-5; D is uncertain. Germline V gene data show CDR1 as SGHRS and CDR2 as YFSETQ. The CDR3 runs 13 residues. Between the trimmed V and J ends, which lost 2 bases and 5 bases, there was a span of 10 bases. The complete variable domain, with remaining parts taken from reference TRBV5-1 and TRBJ2-5, reads KAGVTQTPRYLIKTRGQQVTLSCSPISGHRSVSWYQQTPGQGLQFLFEYFSETQRNKGNFPGRFSGRQFSNSRSEMNVSTLELGDSALYLCASSFAGEETQYFGPGTRLLVL.

Only one count was recorded for this clone. The chain recombines TRBV30 with TRBJ2-7; TRBD1 matches 10 bases. Looked up from germline, CDR1 is GTSNPN and CDR2 is SVGIG (reference sequence). V was clipped by 6 bases and J by 7 bases; unmatched bases: 12. The CDR3 contains 14 residues. The CDR3 coding sequence is TGTGCCTGCTCCCGAGGGACAGGGGCTGGAGAGCAGTACTTC. This sequence encodes CACSRGTGAGEQYF.

This clone was recorded only once. This chain connects TRBV6-1 to TRBJ1-5; 9 nucleotides match TRBD1. The CDR3 spans 16 residues. After removal of 4 bases from V and 4 bases from J, the junction contained 8 bases not matched to a gene. Germline CDR1 MNHNS, CDR2 SASEGT. The CDR3, as DNA: TGTGCCAGCAGTGCTCCCGGACAGGGGTTGAATCAGCCCCAGCATTTT. It is translated as CASSAPGQGLNQPQHF.

This rearrangement joins TRBV7-8 to TRBJ2-4; no definite D call. The CDR3 sequence is 12 residues long. V lost 5 bases, J lost 10 bases, and 12 bases lay in between. Germline lookup yields CDR1 SGHVS and CDR2 FQNEAQ. The CDR3 loop reads CASSPRRGIQYF. The CDR3 nucleotides are TGTGCCAGCAGCCCGAGGCGAGGAATTCAGTACTTC.

V gene TRBV5-6 combines with J gene TRBJ2-1; TRBD1 might be the D (7 bases). V was cut by 3 bases and J by 7 bases, with 23 bases left in between. CDR3 length equals 17 residues. Germline V gives CDR1 SGHDT, CDR2 YYEEEE. The CDR3 region has the DNA TGTGCCAGCAGCTCCACGAAAAGAGGCAGGGGGGTAAATGAGCAGTTCTTC. Amino acid sequence: CASSSTKRGRGVNEQFF. Full variable domain (rest looked up from reference TRBV5-6 and TRBJ2-1): DAGVTQSPTHLIKTRGQQVTLRCSPKSGHDTVSWYQQALGQGPQFIFQYYEEEERQRGNFPDRFSGHQFPNYSSELNVNALLLGDSALYLCASSSTKRGRGVNEQFFGPGTRLTVL.

V usage is TRBV7-6 and J usage is TRBJ2-7, with 15 bases lining up with TRBD2. The V gene's germline CDR1 is SGHVS and CDR2 FNYEAQ. The CDR3 runs 19 residues. With 5 bases clipped from V and 0 bases from J, the junction kept 11 bases outside the gene matches. The CDR3, as DNA: TGTGCCAGCAGCACCGAACCGGGGACTAGCGGGGGGTCCTCCTACGAGCAGTACTTC. Its translation: CASSTEPGTSGGSSYEQYF.

CDR3 sequence (DNA): TGTGCCAGCAGCTTTGGGACAGGGAACACCGGGGAGCTGTTTTTT. It specifies CASSFGTGNTGELFF. The chain links TRBV7-2 to TRBJ2-2, with 8 bases that match TRBD1. Looked up from germline, CDR1 is SGHTA and CDR2 is FQGNSA. V dropped 3 bases and J dropped 1; count of bases not matched to a gene: 1. This CDR3 is 15 amino acids long.

The J gene is TRBJ2-2, the V gene TRBV18; 7 nucleotides match TRBD1. V trimming: 4 bases; J trimming: 2 bases; junction bases outside the gene matches: 4. Germline-derived CDR1 and CDR2 are KGHSH and LQKENI. This CDR3 contains 15 residues. CDR3 in DNA: TGTGCCAGCTCACGGGACAGCTCTAACACCGGGGAGCTGTTTTTT. It codes for CASSRDSSNTGELFF.

The V and J genes are TRBV4-1 and TRBJ1-1; 7 nucleotides line up with TRBD1. Trimming cost V 5 bases and J 1 base; bases outside gene matches: 7. The CDR3 totals 15 residues. The germline gives CDR1 MGHRA, CDR2 YSYEKL. The CDR3, as DNA: TGCGCCAGCAGCTCTACCGGGACAGAGAACACTGAAGCTTTCTTT. This gives the protein CASSSTGTENTEAFF.

CDR3 bases: TGTGCTAGTGGTCCAGGGGACAGTCGGAATTCACCCCTCCACTTT. Translated: CASGPGDSRNSPLHF. The rearrangement joins TRBV12-5 to TRBJ1-6, with TRBD1 identical over 7 bases. Trimming cost V 5 bases and J 7 bases; bases outside gene matches: 8. This CDR3 is built from 15 residues. CDR1 is LGHNT, CDR2 FRNRAP, per germline.

The chain combines TRBV10-3 with TRBJ1-3; D ambiguous. V gave up 0 bases and J gave up 4 bases, with 10 bases separating them. Germline V lookup: CDR1 ENHRY, CDR2 SYGVKD. This CDR3 contains 15 residues. CDR3 loop: CAISESLRKGNTIYF. The DNA for the CDR3 is TGTGCCATCAGTGAGTCTCTGAGAAAAGGAAACACCATATATTTT.

This chain links TRBV2 with TRBJ1-5; 7 bases agree with TRBD1. The CDR3 totals 15 residues. J gave up 2 bases and V 5 bases, and 6 bases lay outside the gene matches. CDR1 is SNHLY and CDR2 is FYNNEI in the germline V gene. The CDR3 nucleotides are TGTGCCAGCAGTACGACAGGGAGAGGCAATCAGCCCCAGCATTTT. Its translation is CASSTTGRGNQPQHF.

The chain is built from TRBV20-1 and TRBJ1-1, with D possibly matching TRBD1 (5 bases). V dropped 4 bases and J dropped 10 bases, with 13 bases sitting between them. Germline V CDR1 and CDR2: DFQATT, SNEGSKA (reference sequence). This CDR3 comprises 11 residues. CDR3 bases: TGCAGTGCTACACTACAGGCAGGAGCTTTCTTT. This translates into CSATLQAGAFF.

The chain is built from TRBV29-1 and TRBJ2-2; 8 bases agree with TRBD1. The V segment lost 5 bases and the J segment 6 bases; nucleotides outside the gene matches: 5. Per germline, CDR1 SQVTM and CDR2 ANQGSEA. The CDR3 is 13 amino acids. CDR3 sequence: CSVLQGVAGELFF. Here the CDR3 DNA reads TGCAGCGTTCTACAGGGGGTAGCCGGGGAGCTGTTTTTT.

This chain joins TRBV5-1 and TRBJ2-2, with 8 bases lining up with TRBD1. Germline V gene sequence: CDR1 SGHRS, CDR2 YFSETQ. V trimming: 0 bases; J trimming: 5 bases; junction bases outside the gene matches: 9. CDR3 length: 17 residues. The chain's CDR3 is CASSLAIRGRPTGELFF. CDR3 coding DNA: TGCGCCAGCAGCTTGGCCATCAGGGGGCGCCCGACCGGGGAGCTGTTTTTT.

J is TRBJ1-5 and V is TRBV27, with D perhaps TRBD1 (5 bases). V was trimmed by 0 bases and J by 0 bases, leaving 9 bases between them. The CDR3 runs to 16 residues. Germline CDR1 is MNHEY and CDR2 is SMNVEV (reference sequence). The CDR3, as DNA: TGTGCCAGCAGTTTATCCGGGGGATATAGCAATCAGCCCCAGCATTTT. Residues: CASSLSGGYSNQPQHF.

The V and J genes are TRBV4-2 and TRBJ2-7, with 7 bases matching TRBD2. This CDR3 contains 15 residues. Germline loops: CDR1 LGHNA, CDR2 YNFKEQ. J gave up 5 bases and V 0 bases, and 7 bases lay outside the gene matches. As DNA, the CDR3 is TGTGCCAGCAGCCAAGAGGGGAGGGCCGCCCACGAGCAGTACTTC. This sequence encodes CASSQEGRAAHEQYF.

The chain has TRBV4-3 and TRBJ2-1; 9 positions agree with TRBD2. The CDR3 consists of 16 residues. Trimming took 4 bases from V and 1 from J; bases not matched to a gene: 5. From germline, CDR1 is LGHNA and CDR2 YSLEER. The CDR3 spells CASSPRLAGSYNEQFF. DNA of the CDR3: TGCGCCAGCAGCCCCCGGCTAGCGGGATCCTACAATGAGCAGTTCTTC.

This chain links TRBV4-3 with TRBJ2-1, with D possibly being TRBD2 (5 bases). The CDR3 is 14 amino acids. CDR1 and CDR2 (germline): LGHNA, YSLEER. Trimming stripped 0 bases from V and 8 bases from J, with 11 bases between. DNA of the CDR3: TGCGCCAGCAGCCAAGATCCGAGCGGATATGAGCAGTTCTTC. Translated, it gives CASSQDPSGYEQFF.

The genes are TRBV21-1 and TRBJ1-5; the table's D gene call, TRBD1, was not cross checked with the DNA. TRBV21-1 is shown as a pseudogene. The CDR3 is 15 residues long. The CDR3 coding sequence is TGTGCCAGCAGGACCTCGGGGCAGGGGAATCAGCCCCAGCATTTT. Encoded protein: CASRTSGQGNQPQHF.

This clone was seen a handful of times. The chain is built from TRBV13 and TRBJ2-5; 7 bases agree with TRBD2. CDR1 and CDR2 from the germline V gene are PRHDT and FYEKMQ (reference sequence). Trimming cost V 4 bases and J 0 bases; bases outside gene matches: 20. The CDR3 totals 20 residues. This chain's CDR3 is CASSSAGPQRDVPYQETQYF. DNA for the CDR3: TGTGCCAGCAGCTCCGCGGGGCCCCAGCGGGATGTCCCCTACCAAGAGACCCAGTACTTC.

This clone occurred once. The V call is TRBV5-1, the J call TRBJ2-1; the match to TRBD2 covers 10 bases. Germline V lookup: CDR1 SGHRS, CDR2 YFSETQ. The CDR3 loop spans 15 amino acids. With V trimmed by 4 bases and J by 3 bases, 4 bases remained unmatched. CDR3 coding DNA: TGCGCCAGCAGCCCCGGGACTAGCGTCTACAATGAGCAGTTCTTC. This translates into CASSPGTSVYNEQFF.

V and J are TRBV4-2 and TRBJ2-1, with 10 bases lining up with TRBD2. This CDR3 has 17 amino acids. The ends lost 0 bases at V and 4 bases at J; junction bases unmatched: 6. In germline, CDR1 is LGHNA, CDR2 YNFKEQ. CDR3 bases: TGTGCCAGCAGCCAAGATGTAGCGGGAGGACTTTACAATGAGCAGTTCTTC. Encoded protein: CASSQDVAGGLYNEQFF.

The V call is TRBV5-6, the J call TRBJ1-2; TRBD1 agrees at 8 bases. This CDR3 is built from 13 residues. The V gene end was trimmed by 3 bases and the J gene end by 6 bases; junction bases not matched to a gene: 4. Germline CDR1 is SGHDT and CDR2 is YYEEEE. This CDR3 reads CASSYRGVNGYTF. CDR3 nucleotides: TGTGCCAGCAGCTACAGGGGGGTGAATGGCTACACCTTC.

V gene TRBV6-6 combines with J gene TRBJ2-7; 8 bases fit TRBD1. Germline-derived CDR1 and CDR2 are MNHNY and SVGAGI (reference sequence). V was pared by 6 bases and J by 6 bases, with 7 bases of the junction left unmatched. This CDR3 is 13 amino acids long. Here the CDR3 DNA reads TGTGCCAGCAGGAACGGACAGGGAGGCGAGCAGTACTTC. Encoded protein: CASRNGQGGEQYF.

The V and J genes are TRBV27 and TRBJ2-5, with D tentatively TRBD2 (5 bases). The CDR3 spans 14 residues. The germline gives CDR1 MNHEY, CDR2 SMNVEV (reference sequence). Between the trimmed V and J ends, which lost 5 bases and 0 bases, there was a span of 10 bases. The CDR3 DNA reads as TGTGCCAGCAGTCCGACGGGGTACCAAGAGACCCAGTACTTC. It specifies CASSPTGYQETQYF.

The genes are TRBV19 and TRBJ1-2, with 8 bases lining up with TRBD1. The CDR3 sequence is 14 residues long. The J segment lost 7 bases and the V segment lost 7 bases, leaving 11 bases of the junction unmatched. In germline, CDR1 is LNHDA, CDR2 SQIVND (reference sequence). This CDR3 is CASTATGGWVGYTF. CDR3 nucleotide sequence: TGTGCCAGTACCGCAACAGGGGGATGGGTTGGCTACACCTTC.